One TCR beta chain is described in this entry. The antigen is not known. The entry originates in a study of T cell responses to AZD1222 COVID-19 vaccine. Overall study findings and caveats: The donor cohort was predominantly white British with a female majority, and clonal diversity may have been underestimated.

Germline V lookup: CDR1 SGHRS, CDR2 YFSETQ. This CDR3 region has 13 residues. V lost 0 bases and J 2 bases, leaving 4 bases between the germline ends. Method: immunoSEQ multiplex PCR; TCRdb's copy keeps in-frame clones and lacks some. This sample's table has 150,000 or so clones. The rearrangement joins TRBV5-1 to TRBJ2-3; D not resolved. Sample: peripheral blood. The receptor was isolated from an adult in good health. CDR3 region: CASSLDHTDTQYF. For the CDR3, the DNA is TGCGCCAGCAGCTTGGACCACACAGATACGCAGTATTTT.